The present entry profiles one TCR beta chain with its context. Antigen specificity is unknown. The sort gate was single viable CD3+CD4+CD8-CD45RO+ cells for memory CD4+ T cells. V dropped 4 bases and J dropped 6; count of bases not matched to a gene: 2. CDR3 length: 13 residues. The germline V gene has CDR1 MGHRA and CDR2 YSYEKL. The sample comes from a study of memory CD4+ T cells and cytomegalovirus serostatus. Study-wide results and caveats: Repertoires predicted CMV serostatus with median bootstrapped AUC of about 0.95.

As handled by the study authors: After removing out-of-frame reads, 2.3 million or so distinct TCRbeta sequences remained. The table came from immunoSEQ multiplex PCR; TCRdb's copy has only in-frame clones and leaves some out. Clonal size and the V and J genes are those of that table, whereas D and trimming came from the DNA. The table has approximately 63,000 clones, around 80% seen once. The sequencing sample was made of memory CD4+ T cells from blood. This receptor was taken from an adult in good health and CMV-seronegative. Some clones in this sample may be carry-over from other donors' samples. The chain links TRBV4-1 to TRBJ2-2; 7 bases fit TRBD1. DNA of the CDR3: TGCGCCAGCAGCCGAACAGGGGCCGGGGAGCTGTTTTTT. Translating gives CASSRTGAGELFF.